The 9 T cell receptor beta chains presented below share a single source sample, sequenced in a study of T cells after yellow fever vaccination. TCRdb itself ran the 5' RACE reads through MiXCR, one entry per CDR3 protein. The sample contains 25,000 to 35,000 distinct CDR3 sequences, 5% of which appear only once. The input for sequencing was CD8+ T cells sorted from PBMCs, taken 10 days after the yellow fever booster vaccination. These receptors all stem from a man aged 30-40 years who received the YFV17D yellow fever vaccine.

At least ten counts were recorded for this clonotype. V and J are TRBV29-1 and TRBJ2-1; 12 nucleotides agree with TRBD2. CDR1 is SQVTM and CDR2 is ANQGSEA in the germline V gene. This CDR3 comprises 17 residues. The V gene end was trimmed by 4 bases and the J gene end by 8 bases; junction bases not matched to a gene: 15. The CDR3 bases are TGCAGCGTTGGACCGGCTGTGCTAGCGGGAGGGCCCGATGAGCAGTTCTTC. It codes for CSVGPAVLAGGPDEQFF.

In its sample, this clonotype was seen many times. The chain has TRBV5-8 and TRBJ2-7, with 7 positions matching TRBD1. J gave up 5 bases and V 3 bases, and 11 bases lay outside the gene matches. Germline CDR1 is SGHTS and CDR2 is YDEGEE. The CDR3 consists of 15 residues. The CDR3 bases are TGTGCCAGCAGCTCTCCGGGACAGAGTACCCACGAGCAGTACTTC. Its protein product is CASSSPGQSTHEQYF.

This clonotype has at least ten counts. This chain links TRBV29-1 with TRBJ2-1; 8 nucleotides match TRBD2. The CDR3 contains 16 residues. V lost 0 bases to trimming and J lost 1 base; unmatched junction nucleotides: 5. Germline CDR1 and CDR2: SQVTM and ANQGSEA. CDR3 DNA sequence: TGCAGCGTTGAAGATCACGGGAGGGTTTCCTACAATGAGCAGTTCTTC. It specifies CSVEDHGRVSYNEQFF.

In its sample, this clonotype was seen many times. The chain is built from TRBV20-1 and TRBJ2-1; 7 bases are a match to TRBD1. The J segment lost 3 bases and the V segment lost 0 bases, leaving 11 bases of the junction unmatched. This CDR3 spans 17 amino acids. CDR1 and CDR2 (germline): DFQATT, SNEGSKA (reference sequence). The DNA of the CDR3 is TGCAGTGCTAGAGATTTAACGGCAGGGGGTTACTACAATGAGCAGTTCTTC. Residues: CSARDLTAGGYYNEQFF.

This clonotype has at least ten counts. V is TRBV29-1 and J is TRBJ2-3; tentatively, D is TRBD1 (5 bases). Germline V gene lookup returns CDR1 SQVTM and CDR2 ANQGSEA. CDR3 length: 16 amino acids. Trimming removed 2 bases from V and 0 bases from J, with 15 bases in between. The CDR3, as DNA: TGCAGCGTTGAAAAAGGACACTACTCTAGCACAGATACGCAGTATTTT. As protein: CSVEKGHYSSTDTQYF.

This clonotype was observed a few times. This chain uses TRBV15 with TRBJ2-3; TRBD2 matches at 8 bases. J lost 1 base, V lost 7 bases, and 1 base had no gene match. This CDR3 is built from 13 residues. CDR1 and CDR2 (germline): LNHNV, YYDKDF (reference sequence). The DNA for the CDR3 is TGTGCCACCAAACTAGCGGGCACAGATACGCAGTATTTT. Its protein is CATKLAGTDTQYF.

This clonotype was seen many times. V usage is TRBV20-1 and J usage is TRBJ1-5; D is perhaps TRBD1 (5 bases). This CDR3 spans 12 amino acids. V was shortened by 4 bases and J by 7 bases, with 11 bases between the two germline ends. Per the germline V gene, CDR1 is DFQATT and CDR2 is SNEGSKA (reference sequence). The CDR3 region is CSAKGVTQPQHF. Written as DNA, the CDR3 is TGCAGTGCTAAAGGGGTGACACAGCCCCAGCATTTT.

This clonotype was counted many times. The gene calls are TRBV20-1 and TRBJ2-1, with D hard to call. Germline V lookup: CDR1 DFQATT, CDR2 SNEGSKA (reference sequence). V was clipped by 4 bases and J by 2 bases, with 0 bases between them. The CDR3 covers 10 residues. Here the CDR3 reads CSATYNEQFF. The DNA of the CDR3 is TGCAGTGCTACCTACAATGAGCAGTTCTTC.

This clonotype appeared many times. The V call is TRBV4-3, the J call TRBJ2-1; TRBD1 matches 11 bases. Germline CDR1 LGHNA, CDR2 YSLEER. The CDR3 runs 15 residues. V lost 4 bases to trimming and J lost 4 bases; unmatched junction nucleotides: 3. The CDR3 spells CASSLGTGGYNEQFF. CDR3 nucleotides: TGCGCCAGCAGCCTTGGGACAGGGGGATACAATGAGCAGTTCTTC.